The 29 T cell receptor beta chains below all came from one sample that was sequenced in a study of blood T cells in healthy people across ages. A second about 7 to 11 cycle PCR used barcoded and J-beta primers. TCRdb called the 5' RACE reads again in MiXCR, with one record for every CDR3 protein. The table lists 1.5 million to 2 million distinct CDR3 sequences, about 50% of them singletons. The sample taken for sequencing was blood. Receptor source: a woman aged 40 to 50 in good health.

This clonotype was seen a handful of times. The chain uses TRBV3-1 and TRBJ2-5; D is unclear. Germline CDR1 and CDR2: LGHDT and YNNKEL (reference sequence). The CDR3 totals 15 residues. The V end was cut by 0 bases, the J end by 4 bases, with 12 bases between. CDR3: CASSQDGSPAETQYF. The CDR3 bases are TGTGCCAGCAGCCAAGATGGCTCTCCTGCAGAGACCCAGTACTTC.

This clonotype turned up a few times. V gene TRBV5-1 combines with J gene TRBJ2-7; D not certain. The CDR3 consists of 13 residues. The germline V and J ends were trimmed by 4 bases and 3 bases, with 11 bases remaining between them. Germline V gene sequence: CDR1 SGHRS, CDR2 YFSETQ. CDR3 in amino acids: CASSPDSGYEQYF. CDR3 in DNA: TGCGCCAGCAGCCCAGACTCAGGCTACGAGCAGTACTTC.

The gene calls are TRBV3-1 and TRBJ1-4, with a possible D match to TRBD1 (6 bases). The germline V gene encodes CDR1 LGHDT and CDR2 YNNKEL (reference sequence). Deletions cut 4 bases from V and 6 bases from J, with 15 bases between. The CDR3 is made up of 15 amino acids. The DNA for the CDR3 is TGTGCCAGCAGCCCGACGGGGGGCTTTGATGAAAAACTGTTTTTT. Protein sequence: CASSPTGGFDEKLFF.

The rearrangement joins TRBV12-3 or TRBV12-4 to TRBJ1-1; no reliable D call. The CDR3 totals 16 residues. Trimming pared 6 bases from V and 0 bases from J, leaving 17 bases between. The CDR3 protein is CASRPSWRAMNTEAFF. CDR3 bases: TGTGCCAGCAGACCCTCGTGGAGGGCGATGAACACTGAAGCTTTCTTT.

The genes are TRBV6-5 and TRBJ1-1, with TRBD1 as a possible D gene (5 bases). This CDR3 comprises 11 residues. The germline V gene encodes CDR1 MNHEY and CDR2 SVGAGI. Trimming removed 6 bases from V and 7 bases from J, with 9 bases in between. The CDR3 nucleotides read TGTGCCAGCAGAAGGGACCTTGAAGCTTTCTTT. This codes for CASRRDLEAFF.

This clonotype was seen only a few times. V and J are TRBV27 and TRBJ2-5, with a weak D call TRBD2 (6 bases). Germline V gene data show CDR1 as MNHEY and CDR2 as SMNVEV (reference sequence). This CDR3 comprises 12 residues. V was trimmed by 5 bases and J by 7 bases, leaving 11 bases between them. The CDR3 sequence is CASSPHGGTQYF. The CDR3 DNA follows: TGTGCCAGCAGTCCCCACGGGGGGACCCAGTACTTC.

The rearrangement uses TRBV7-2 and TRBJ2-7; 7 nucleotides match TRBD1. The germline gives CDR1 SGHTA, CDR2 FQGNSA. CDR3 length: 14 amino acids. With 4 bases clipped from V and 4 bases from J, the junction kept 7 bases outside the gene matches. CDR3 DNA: TGTGCCAGCAGCTACCCGACAGGGTTGTACGAGCAGTACTTC. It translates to CASSYPTGLYEQYF.

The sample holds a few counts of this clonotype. CDR3 in amino acids: CASSPSGGAGRQETQYF. The CDR3, as DNA: TGTGCCAGCAGTCCTAGCGGGGGGGCGGGTCGGCAAGAGACCCAGTACTTC. This sequence joins TRBV28 and TRBJ2-5; 12 bases fit TRBD2. The germline gives CDR1 MDHEN, CDR2 SYDVKM. The J segment lost 2 bases and the V segment lost 5 bases, leaving 9 bases of the junction unmatched. The CDR3 sequence is 17 residues long.

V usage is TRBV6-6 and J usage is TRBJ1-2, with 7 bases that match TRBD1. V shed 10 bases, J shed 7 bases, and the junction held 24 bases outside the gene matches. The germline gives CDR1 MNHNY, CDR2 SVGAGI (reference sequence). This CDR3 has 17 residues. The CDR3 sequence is CATFEADRNSRSAGYTF. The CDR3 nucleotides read TGTGCCACCTTCGAGGCGGACAGGAATTCCAGGTCGGCTGGCTACACCTTC.

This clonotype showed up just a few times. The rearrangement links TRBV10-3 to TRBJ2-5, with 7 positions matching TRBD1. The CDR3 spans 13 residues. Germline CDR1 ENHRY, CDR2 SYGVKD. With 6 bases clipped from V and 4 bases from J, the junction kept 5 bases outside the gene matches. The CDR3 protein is CAISTGERETQYF. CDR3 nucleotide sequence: TGTGCCATCAGCACAGGGGAGCGAGAGACCCAGTACTTC.

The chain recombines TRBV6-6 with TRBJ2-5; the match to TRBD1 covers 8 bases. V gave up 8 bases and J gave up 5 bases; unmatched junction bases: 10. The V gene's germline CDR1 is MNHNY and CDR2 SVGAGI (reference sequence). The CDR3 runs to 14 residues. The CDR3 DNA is TGTGCCAGCGAAAAGGGGGGACAGGCGGAGACCCAGTACTTC. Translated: CASEKGGQAETQYF.

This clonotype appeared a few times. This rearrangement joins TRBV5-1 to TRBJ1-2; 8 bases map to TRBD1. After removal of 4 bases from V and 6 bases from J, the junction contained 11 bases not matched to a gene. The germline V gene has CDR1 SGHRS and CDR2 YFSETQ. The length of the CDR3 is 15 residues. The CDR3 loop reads CASSTGQGWNDGYTF. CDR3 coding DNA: TGCGCCAGCAGCACCGGACAGGGATGGAACGATGGCTACACCTTC.

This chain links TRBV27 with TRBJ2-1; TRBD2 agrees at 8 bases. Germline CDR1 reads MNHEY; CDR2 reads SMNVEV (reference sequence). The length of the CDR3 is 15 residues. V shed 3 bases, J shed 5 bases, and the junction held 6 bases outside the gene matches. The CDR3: CASSFWRGANNEQFF. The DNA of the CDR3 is TGTGCCAGCAGTTTTTGGCGGGGGGCCAACAATGAGCAGTTCTTC.

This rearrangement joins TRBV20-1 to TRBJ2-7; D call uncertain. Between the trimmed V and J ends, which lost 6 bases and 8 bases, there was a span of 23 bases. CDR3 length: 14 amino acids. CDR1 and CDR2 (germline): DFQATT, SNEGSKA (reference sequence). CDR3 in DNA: TGCAGTGCCGAGGCCTCCGGACGGACGAACAAGCAGTACTTC. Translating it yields CSAEASGRTNKQYF.

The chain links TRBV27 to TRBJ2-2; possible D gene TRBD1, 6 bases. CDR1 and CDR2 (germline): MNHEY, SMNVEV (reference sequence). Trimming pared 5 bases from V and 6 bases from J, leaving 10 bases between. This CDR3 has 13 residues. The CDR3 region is CASSRQVPGELFF. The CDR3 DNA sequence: TGTGCCAGCAGTAGACAGGTCCCCGGGGAGCTGTTTTTT.

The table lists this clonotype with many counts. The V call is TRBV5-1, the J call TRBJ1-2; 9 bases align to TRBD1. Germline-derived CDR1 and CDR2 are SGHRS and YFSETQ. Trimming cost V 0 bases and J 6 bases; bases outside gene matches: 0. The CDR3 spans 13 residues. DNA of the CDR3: TGCGCCAGCAGCTTGGGGGACAGGGATGGCTACACCTTC. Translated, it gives CASSLGDRDGYTF.

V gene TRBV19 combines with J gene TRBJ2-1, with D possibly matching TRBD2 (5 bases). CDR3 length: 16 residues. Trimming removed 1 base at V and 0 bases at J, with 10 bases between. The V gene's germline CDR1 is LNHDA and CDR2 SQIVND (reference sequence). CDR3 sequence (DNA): TGTGCCAGTAGTATAGCTTACCGGGACTCCTACAATGAGCAGTTCTTC. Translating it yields CASSIAYRDSYNEQFF.

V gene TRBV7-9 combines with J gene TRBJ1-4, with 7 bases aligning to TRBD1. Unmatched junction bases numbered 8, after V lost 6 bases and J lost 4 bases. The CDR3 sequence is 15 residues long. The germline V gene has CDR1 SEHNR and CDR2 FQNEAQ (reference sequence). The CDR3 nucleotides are TGTGCCAGCAGGCGACTGGGACAGATTAATGAAAAACTGTTTTTT. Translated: CASRRLGQINEKLFF.

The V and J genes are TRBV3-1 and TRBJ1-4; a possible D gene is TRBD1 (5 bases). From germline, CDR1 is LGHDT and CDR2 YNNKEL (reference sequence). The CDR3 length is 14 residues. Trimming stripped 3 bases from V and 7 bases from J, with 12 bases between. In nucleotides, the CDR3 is TGTGCCAGCAGCCATGAGGGGTCGGGTGAAAAACTGTTTTTT. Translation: CASSHEGSGEKLFF.

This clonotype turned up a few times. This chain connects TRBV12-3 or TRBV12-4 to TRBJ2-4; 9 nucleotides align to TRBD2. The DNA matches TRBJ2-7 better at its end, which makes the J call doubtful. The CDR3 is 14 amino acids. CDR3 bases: TGTGCCAGCAGTTTAAGGCGGGGGGGAGGCGAGCAGTACTTC. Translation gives CASSLRRGGGEQYF.

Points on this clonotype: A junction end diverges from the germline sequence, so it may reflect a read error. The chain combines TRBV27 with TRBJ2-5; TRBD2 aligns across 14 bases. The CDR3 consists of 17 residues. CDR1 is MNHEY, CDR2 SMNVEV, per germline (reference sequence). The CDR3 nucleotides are TGTGTCAGCAGTATAAGGAGGGGACTAGCGGGGGAAGAGACCCAGTACTTC. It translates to CVSSIRRGLAGEETQYF.

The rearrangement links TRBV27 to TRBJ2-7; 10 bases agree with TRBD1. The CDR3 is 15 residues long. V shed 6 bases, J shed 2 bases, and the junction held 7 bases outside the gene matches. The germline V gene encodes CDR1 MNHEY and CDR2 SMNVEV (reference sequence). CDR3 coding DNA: TGTGCCAGCAGCCCAAGACAGGGGGCTACCTACGAGCAGTACTTC. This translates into CASSPRQGATYEQYF.

CDR3 amino acids: CASSSGTSGTKNIQYF. The CDR3 DNA reads TGTGCCAGCAGTTCCGGGACTAGCGGGACCAAAAACATTCAGTACTTC. The chain is built from TRBV6-5 and TRBJ2-4, with TRBD2 matching over 13 bases. The germline V gene has CDR1 MNHEY and CDR2 SVGAGI. The CDR3 sequence is 16 residues long. Trimming at V came to 4 bases and at J to 2 bases, leaving 2 bases not matched to a gene.

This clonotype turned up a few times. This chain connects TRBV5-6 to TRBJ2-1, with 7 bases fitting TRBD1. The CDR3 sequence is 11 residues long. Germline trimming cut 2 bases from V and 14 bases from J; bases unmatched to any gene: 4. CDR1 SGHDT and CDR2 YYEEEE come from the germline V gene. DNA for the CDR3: TGTGCCAGCAGCTTCTGGGACAGCGAGTTCTTC. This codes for CASSFWDSEFF.

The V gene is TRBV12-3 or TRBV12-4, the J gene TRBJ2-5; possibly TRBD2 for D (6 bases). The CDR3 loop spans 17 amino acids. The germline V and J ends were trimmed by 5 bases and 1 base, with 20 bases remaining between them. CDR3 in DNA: TGTGCCAGCAGTCCACCACTAGGGCGGGGCCCCCAAGAGACCCAGTACTTC. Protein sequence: CASSPPLGRGPQETQYF.

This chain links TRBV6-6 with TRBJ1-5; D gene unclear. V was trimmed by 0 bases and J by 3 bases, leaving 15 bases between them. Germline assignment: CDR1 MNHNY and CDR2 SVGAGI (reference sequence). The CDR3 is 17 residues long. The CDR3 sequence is CASSYSSTAIFNQPQHF. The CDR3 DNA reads TGTGCCAGCAGTTACTCGAGCACAGCAATTTTCAATCAGCCCCAGCATTTT.

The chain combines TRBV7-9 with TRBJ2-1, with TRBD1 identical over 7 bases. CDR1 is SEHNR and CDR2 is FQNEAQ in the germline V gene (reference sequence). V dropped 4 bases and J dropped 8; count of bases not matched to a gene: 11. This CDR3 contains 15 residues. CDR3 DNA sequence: TGTGCCAGCAGCTCGACAGGGCTATTAAGAGATGAGCAGTTCTTC. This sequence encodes CASSSTGLLRDEQFF.

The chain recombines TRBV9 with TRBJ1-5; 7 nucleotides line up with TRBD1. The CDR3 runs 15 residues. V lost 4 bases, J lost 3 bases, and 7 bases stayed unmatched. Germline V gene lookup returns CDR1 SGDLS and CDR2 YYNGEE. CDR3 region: CASSPTDRVNQPQHF. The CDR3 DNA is TGTGCCAGCAGCCCTACCGACAGGGTCAATCAGCCCCAGCATTTT.

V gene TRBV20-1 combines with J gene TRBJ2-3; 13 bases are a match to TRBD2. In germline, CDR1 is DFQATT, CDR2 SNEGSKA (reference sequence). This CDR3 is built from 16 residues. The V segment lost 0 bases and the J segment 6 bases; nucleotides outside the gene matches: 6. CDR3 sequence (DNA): TGCAGTGCTAGAGAACTAGCGGGGGGGTATATGGATACGCAGTATTTT. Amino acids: CSARELAGGYMDTQYF.